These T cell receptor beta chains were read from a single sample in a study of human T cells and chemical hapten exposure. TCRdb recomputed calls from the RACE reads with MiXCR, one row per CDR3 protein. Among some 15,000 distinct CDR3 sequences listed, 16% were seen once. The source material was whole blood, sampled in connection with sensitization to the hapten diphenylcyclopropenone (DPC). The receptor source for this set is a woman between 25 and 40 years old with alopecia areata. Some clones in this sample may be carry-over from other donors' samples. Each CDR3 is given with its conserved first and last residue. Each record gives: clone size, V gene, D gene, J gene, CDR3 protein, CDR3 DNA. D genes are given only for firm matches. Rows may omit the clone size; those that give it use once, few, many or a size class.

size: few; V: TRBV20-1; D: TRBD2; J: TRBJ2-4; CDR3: CSATPGTRGIQYF; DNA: TGCAGTGCTACGCCTGGGACTAGGGGCATTCAGTACTTC
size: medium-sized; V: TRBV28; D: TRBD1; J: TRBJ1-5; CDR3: CASSLDREDQPQHF; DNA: TGTGCCAGCAGCCTTGACAGGGAGGATCAGCCCCAGCATTTT
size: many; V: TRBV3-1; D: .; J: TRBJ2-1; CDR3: CASSQDGTSYNEQFF; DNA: TGTGCCAGCAGCCAAGATGGAACCTCCTACAATGAGCAGTTCTTC
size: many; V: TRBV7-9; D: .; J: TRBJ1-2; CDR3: CASSFRAYGYTF; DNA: TGTGCCAGCAGCTTCCGTGCCTATGGCTACACCTTC
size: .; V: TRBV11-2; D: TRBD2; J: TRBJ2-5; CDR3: CASSSTSGETQYF; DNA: TGTGCCAGCAGCTCGACTAGCGGAGAGACCCAGTACTTC
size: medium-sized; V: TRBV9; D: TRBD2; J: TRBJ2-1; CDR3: CASSVGAGGFDEFF; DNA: TGTGCCAGCAGCGTAGGAGCGGGAGGATTTGATGAGTTCTTC
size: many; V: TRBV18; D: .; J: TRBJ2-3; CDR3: CASSYEGRATDTQYF; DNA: TGTGCCAGCTCATACGAGGGAAGGGCCACAGATACGCAGTATTTT
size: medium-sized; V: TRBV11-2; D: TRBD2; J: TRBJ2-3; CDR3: CASSLVGATSGVWLDTQYF; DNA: TGTGCCAGCAGCTTAGTAGGGGCTACTAGCGGGGTTTGGTTGGATACGCAGTATTTT
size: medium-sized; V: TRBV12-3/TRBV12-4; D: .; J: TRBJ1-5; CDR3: CASKAANQPQHF; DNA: TGTGCCAGCAAAGCCGCGAATCAGCCCCAGCATTTT
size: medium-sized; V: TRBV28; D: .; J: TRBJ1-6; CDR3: CASSPYLSPATASYNSPLHF; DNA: TGTGCCAGCAGCCCTTATTTATCACCAGCTACAGCCTCCTATAATTCACCCCTCCACTTT
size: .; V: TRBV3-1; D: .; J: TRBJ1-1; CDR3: CASSHGQSNTEAFF; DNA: TGTGCCAGCAGCCATGGGCAGTCTAACACTGAAGCTTTCTTT